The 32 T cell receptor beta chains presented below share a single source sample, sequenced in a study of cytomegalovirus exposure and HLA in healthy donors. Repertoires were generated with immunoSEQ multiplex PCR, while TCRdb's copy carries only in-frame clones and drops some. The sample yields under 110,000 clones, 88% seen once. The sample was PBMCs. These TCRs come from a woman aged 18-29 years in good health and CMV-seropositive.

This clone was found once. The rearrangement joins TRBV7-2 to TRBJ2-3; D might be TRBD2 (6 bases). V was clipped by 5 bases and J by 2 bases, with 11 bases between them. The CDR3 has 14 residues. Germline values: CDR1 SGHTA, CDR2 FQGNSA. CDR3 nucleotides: TGTGCCAGCAGCGGGAGGAGTGTCACAGATACGCAGTATTTT. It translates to CASSGRSVTDTQYF. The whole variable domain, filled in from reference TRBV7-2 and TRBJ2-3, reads GAGVSQSPSNKVTEKGKDVELRCDPISGHTALYWYRQSLGQGLEFLIYFQGNSAPDKSGLPSDRFSAERTGGSVSTLTIQRTQQEDSAVYLCASSGRSVTDTQYFGPGTRLTVL.

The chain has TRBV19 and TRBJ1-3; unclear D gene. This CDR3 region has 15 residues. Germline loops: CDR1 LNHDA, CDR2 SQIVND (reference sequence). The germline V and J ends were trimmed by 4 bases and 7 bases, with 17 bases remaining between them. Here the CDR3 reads CASSTSTMWSNTIYF. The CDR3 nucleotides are TGTGCCAGTAGTACCTCTACGATGTGGAGTAACACCATATATTTT.

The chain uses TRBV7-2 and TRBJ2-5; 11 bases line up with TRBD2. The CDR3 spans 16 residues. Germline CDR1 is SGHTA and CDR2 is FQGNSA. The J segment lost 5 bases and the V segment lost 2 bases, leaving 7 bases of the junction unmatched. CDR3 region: CASSLMASGGWETQYF. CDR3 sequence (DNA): TGTGCCAGCAGCTTAATGGCTAGCGGGGGGTGGGAGACCCAGTACTTC.

The CDR3 protein is CASSLRQGAGVYNSPLHF. In DNA, the CDR3 is TGTGCCAGCAGTTTACGACAGGGGGCTGGGGTCTATAATTCACCCCTCCACTTT. This chain uses TRBV27 with TRBJ1-6, with TRBD1 matching 10 bases. Germline V gene data show CDR1 as MNHEY and CDR2 as SMNVEV (reference sequence). This CDR3 comprises 18 residues. J gave up 3 bases and V 2 bases, and 7 bases lay outside the gene matches.

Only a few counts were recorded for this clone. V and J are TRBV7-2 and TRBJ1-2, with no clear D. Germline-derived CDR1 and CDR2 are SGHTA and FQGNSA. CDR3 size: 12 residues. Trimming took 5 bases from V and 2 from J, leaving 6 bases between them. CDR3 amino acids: CASSLNNYGYTF. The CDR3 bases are TGTGCCAGCAGCCTAAACAACTATGGCTACACCTTC.

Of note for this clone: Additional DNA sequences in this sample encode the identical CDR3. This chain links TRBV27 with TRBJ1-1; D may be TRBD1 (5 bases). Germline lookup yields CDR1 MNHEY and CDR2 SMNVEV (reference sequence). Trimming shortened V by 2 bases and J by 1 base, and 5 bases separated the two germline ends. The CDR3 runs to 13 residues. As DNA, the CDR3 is TGTGCCAGCAGTTTACAGGGGAACACTGAAGCTTTCTTT. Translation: CASSLQGNTEAFF.

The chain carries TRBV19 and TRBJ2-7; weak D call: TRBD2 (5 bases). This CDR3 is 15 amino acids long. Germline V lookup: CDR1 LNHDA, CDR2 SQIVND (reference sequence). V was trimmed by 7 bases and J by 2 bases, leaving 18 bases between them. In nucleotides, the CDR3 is TGTGCCAGTACTATGGGCAGTCGGGGAACCTACGAGCAGTACTTC. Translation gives CASTMGSRGTYEQYF.

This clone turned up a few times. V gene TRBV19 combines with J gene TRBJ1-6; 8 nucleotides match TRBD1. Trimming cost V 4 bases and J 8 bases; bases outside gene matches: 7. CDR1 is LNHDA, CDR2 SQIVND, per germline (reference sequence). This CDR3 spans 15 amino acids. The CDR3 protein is CASSTGQGLDSPLHF. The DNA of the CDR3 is TGTGCCAGTAGTACCGGACAGGGTTTGGATTCACCCCTCCACTTT. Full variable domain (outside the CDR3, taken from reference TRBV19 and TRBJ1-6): DGGITQSPKYLFRKEGQNVTLSCEQNLNHDAMYWYRQDPGQGLRLIYYSQIVNDFQKGDIAEGYSVSREKKESFPLTVTSAQKNPTAFYLCASSTGQGLDSPLHFGNGTRLTVT.

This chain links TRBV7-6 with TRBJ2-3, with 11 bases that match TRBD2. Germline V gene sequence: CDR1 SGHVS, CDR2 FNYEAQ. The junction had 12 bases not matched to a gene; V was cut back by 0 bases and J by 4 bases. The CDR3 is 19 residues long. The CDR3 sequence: CASSLALFGSGGASDTQYF. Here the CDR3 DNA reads TGTGCCAGCAGCTTAGCGCTGTTTGGTAGCGGGGGGGCGTCAGATACGCAGTATTTT.

The CDR3 loop is CASGQGVKAFF. The CDR3 DNA reads TGTGCCAGCGGACAGGGGGTAAAGGCTTTCTTT. The chain employs TRBV28 and TRBJ1-1, with 10 bases identical to TRBD1. Germline values: CDR1 MDHEN, CDR2 SYDVKM. This CDR3 has 11 residues. J was trimmed by 11 bases and V by 8 bases; bases with no gene match: 5.

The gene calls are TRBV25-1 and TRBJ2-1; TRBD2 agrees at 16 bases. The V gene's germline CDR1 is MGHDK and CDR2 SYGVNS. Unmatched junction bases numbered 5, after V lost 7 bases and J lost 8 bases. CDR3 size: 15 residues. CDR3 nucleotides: TGTGCCAGCAAGGGGACTAGCGGGGGGGCCCATGAGCAGTTCTTC. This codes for CASKGTSGGAHEQFF. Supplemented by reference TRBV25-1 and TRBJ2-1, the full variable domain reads EADIYQTPRYLVIGTGKKITLECSQTMGHDKMYWYQQDPGMELHLIHYSYGVNSTEKGDLSSESTVSRIRTEHFPLTLESARPSHTSQYLCASKGTSGGAHEQFFGPGTRLTVL.

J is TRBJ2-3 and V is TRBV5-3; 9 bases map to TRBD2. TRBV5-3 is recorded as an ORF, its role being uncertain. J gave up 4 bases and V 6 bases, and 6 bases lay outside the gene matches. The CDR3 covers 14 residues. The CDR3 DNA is TGTGCCAGAATGATTAAGCGGGGGGCAGATACGCAGTATTTT. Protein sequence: CARMIKRGADTQYF.

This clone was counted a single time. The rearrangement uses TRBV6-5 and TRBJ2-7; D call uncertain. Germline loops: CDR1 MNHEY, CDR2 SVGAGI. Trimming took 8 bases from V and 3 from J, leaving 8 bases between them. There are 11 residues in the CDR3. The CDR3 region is CASQADYEQYF. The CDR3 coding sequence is TGTGCCAGCCAGGCAGACTACGAGCAGTACTTC.

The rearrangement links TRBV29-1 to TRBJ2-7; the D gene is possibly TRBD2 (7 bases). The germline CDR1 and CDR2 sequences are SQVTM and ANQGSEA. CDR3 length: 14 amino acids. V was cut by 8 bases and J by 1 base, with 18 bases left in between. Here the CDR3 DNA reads TGCAGCCCTGGGGGGGGCACGATTTCCTACGAGCAGTACGTC. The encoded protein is CSPGGGTISYEQYV.

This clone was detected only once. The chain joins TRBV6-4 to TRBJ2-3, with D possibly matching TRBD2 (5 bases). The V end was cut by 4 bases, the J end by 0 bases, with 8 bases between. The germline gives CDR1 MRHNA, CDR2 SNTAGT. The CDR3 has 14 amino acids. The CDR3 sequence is CASSGTSSTDTQYF. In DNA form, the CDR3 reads TGTGCCAGCAGTGGGACTTCTAGCACAGATACGCAGTATTTT.

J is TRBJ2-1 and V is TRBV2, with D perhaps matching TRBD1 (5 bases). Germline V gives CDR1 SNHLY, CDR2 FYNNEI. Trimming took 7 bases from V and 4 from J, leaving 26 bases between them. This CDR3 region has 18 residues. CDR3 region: CASTPRSGWGGQYNEQFF. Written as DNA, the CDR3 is TGTGCCAGCACCCCAAGATCAGGGTGGGGCGGCCAGTACAATGAGCAGTTCTTC.

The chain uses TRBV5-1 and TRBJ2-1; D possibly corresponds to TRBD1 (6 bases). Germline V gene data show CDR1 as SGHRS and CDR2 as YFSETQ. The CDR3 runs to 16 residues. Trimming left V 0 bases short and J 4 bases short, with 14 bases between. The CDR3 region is CASSLGTALSYNEQFF. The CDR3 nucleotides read TGCGCCAGCAGCTTGGGGACAGCTTTGTCTTACAATGAGCAGTTCTTC.

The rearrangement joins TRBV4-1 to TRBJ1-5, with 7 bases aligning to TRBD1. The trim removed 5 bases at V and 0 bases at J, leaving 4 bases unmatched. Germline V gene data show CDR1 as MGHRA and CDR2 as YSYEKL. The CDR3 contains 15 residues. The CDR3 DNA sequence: TGCGCCAGCAGCACAGGGGTATATAGCAATCAGCCCCAGCATTTT. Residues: CASSTGVYSNQPQHF.

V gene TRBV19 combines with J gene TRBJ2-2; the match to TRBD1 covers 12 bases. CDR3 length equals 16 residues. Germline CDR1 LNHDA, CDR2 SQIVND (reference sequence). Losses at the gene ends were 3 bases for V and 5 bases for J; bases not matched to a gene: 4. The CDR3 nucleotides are TGTGCCAGTAGTATGGGACAGGGGGCGGGAACCGGGGAGCTGTTTTTT. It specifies CASSMGQGAGTGELFF.

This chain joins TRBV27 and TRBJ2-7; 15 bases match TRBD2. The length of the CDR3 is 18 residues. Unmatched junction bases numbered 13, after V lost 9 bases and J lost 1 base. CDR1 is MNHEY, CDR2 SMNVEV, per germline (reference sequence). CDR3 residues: CASSGLAGGSAFSYEQYF. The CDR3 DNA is TGTGCCAGTTCGGGACTAGCGGGGGGAAGCGCCTTTTCCTACGAGCAGTACTTC.

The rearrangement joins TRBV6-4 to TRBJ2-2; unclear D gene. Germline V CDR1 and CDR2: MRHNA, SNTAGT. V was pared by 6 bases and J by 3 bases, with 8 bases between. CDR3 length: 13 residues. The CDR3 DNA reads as TGTGCCAGCAGGAGGAGCGACACCGGGGAGCTGTTTTTT. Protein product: CASRRSDTGELFF.

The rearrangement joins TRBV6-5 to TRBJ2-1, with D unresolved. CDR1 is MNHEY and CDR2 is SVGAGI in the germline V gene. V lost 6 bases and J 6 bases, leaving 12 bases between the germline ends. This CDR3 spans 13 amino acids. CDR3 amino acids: CASSWSLFNEQFF. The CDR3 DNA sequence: TGTGCCAGCAGCTGGAGCCTATTCAATGAGCAGTTCTTC.

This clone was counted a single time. CDR3: CASSTATGAQETQYF. The DNA of the CDR3 is TGTGCCAGCAGTACCGCGACAGGGGCACAAGAGACCCAGTACTTC. The chain uses TRBV2 and TRBJ2-5; 8 bases line up with TRBD1. From germline, CDR1 is SNHLY and CDR2 FYNNEI. The CDR3 runs 15 residues. The trim removed 5 bases at V and 2 bases at J, leaving 7 bases unmatched.

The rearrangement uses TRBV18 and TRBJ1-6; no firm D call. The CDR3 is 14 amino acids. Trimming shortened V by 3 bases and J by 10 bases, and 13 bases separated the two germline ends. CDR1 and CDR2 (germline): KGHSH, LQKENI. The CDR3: CASSPVEVRSPLHF. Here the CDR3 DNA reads TGTGCCAGCTCACCCGTCGAAGTGAGGTCACCCCTCCACTTT. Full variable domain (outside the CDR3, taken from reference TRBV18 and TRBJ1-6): NAGVMQNPRHLVRRRGQEARLRCSPMKGHSHVYWYRQLPEEGLKFMVYLQKENIIDESGMPKERFSAEFPKEGPSILRIQQVVRGDSAAYFCASSPVEVRSPLHFGNGTRLTVT.

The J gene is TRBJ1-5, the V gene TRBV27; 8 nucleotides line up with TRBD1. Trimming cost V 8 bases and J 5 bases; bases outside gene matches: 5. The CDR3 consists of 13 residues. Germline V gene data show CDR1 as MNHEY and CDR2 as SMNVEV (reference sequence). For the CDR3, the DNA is TGTGCCAGCCAGACAGGGGAGGATCAGCCCCAGCATTTT. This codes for CASQTGEDQPQHF.

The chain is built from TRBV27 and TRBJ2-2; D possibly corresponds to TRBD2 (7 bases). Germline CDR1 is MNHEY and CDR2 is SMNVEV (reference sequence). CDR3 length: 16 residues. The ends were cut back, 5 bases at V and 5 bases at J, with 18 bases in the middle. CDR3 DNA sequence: TGTGCCAGCAGTCACAAGGGGGGGCTGGGGACCGGGGAGCTGTTTTTT. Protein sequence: CASSHKGGLGTGELFF.

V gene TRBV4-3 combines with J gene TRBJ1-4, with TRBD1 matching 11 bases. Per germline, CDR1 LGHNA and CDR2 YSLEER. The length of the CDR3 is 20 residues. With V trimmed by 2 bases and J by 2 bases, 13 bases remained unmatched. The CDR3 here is CASSQKPGTGGRGTNEKLFF. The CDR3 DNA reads TGCGCCAGCAGCCAAAAGCCCGGGACAGGGGGACGCGGGACTAATGAAAAACTGTTTTTT.

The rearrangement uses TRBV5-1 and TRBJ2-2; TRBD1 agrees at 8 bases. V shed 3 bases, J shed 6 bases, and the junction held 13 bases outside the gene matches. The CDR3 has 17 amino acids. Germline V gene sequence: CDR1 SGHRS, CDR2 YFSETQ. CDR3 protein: CASSWEIPGQVSGELFF. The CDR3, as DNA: TGCGCCAGCAGCTGGGAGATTCCGGGACAGGTCTCCGGGGAGCTGTTTTTT.

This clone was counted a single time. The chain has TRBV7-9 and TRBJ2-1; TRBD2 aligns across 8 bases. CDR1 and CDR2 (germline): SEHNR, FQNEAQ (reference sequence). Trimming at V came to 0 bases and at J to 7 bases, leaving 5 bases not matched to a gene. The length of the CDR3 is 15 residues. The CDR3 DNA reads TGTGCCAGCAGCTTAGCACGGGGGGGCCTTAATGAGCAGTTCTTC. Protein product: CASSLARGGLNEQFF.

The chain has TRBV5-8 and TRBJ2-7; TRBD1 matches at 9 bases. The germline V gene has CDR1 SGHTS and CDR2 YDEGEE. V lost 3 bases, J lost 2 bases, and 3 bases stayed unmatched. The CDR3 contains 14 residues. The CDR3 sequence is CASSSGQGTYEQYV. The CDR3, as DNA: TGTGCCAGCAGCTCGGGACAGGGAACCTACGAGCAGTACGTC.

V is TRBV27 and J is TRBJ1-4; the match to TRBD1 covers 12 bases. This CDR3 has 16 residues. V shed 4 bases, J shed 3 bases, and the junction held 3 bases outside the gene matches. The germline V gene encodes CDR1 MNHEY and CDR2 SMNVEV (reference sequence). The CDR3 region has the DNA TGTGCCAGCAGTTGGGACAGGGGGCGGTCTAATGAAAAACTGTTTTTT. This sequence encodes CASSWDRGRSNEKLFF. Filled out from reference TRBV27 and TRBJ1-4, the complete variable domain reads EAQVTQNPRYLITVTGKKLTVTCSQNMNHEYMSWYRQDPGLGLRQIYYSMNVEVTDKGDVPEGYKVSRKEKRNFPLILESPSPNQTSLYFCASSWDRGRSNEKLFFGSGTQLSVL.

CDR3 nucleotides: TGTGCCAGCAACCCACAGGGGTCGAATCAGCCCCAGCATTTT. It translates to CASNPQGSNQPQHF. This sequence joins TRBV28 and TRBJ1-5; TRBD1 matches at 7 bases. CDR1 is MDHEN, CDR2 SYDVKM, per germline. Trimming at V came to 7 bases and at J to 4 bases, leaving 7 bases not matched to a gene. The CDR3 spans 14 residues.